The 32 T cell receptor beta chains presented below share a single source sample, sequenced in a study of blood T cell repertoires in COVID-19. Libraries were prepared by immunoSEQ multiplex PCR; TCRdb keeps only in-frame clonotypes and omits some of them. The repertoire holds approximately 110,000 clones, with 80% as singletons. The sequenced sample was peripheral blood. These receptors were collected from a human donor in a cohort sampled during active or convalescent COVID-19.

The CDR3 loop reads CSGRDSFLDTQYF. CDR3 coding DNA: TGCAGCGGCCGGGACTCCTTCCTAGATACGCAGTATTTT. The chain employs TRBV29-1 and TRBJ2-3, with D possibly TRBD2 on 6 matching bases. Trimming left V 7 bases short and J 5 bases short, with 16 bases between. Per the germline V gene, CDR1 is SQVTM and CDR2 is ANQGSEA. This CDR3 is 13 amino acids long.

The chain couples TRBV19 to TRBJ2-5; D ambiguous. The CDR3 runs to 16 residues. Trimming removed 7 bases at V and 4 bases at J, with 22 bases between. CDR1 is LNHDA, CDR2 SQIVND, per germline (reference sequence). The CDR3 spells CASTYPLTTSRETQYF. CDR3 in DNA: TGTGCCAGTACCTATCCCCTTACGACAAGCCGAGAGACCCAGTACTTC.

The V and J genes are TRBV7-9 and TRBJ2-7; TRBD1 matches 7 bases. CDR3 length equals 14 residues. Germline values: CDR1 SEHNR, CDR2 FQNEAQ (reference sequence). Trimming took 5 bases from V and 5 from J; bases not matched to a gene: 9. As DNA, the CDR3 is TGTGCCAGCAGCACGCGAAGGGGGCTGGACGAGCAGTACTTC. Residues: CASSTRRGLDEQYF.

This clone was seen more than once but under ten times. CDR3 sequence reads: CASSLFDRKYGYTF. In nucleotides, the CDR3 is TGTGCCAGCAGCTTATTTGACAGAAAATATGGCTACACCTTC. This rearrangement joins TRBV7-2 to TRBJ1-2; D is possibly TRBD1 (5 bases). The CDR3 sequence is 14 residues long. CDR1 is SGHTA and CDR2 is FQGNSA in the germline V gene. V was shortened by 2 bases and J by 5 bases, with 12 bases between the two germline ends.

V gene TRBV19 combines with J gene TRBJ1-2; D is possibly TRBD1 (6 bases). CDR1 is LNHDA, CDR2 SQIVND, per germline (reference sequence). The CDR3 has 12 amino acids. Trimming removed 5 bases from V and 4 bases from J, with 8 bases in between. CDR3 nucleotides: TGTGCCAGTAGTGACAGGATCTATGGCTACACCTTC. The encoded protein is CASSDRIYGYTF.

Only a few counts were recorded for this clone. This chain joins TRBV16 and TRBJ2-3, with D hard to call. The CDR3 consists of 14 residues. The germline V gene encodes CDR1 KGHSY and CDR2 FQNENV. Trimming stripped 4 bases from V and 2 bases from J, with 10 bases between. The CDR3 here is CASSPVIITDTQYF. In nucleotides, the CDR3 is TGTGCCAGCAGCCCAGTGATTATCACAGATACGCAGTATTTT.

This sequence joins TRBV28 and TRBJ2-1, with D tentatively TRBD2 (6 bases). This CDR3 region has 18 residues. V gave up 6 bases and J gave up 1 base, with 22 bases separating them. Germline CDR1 reads MDHEN; CDR2 reads SYDVKM. The DNA for the CDR3 is TGTGCCAGCAGCCCAATTAAGGGTAGCGGAGTATCCTACAATGAGCAGTTCTTC. This sequence encodes CASSPIKGSGVSYNEQFF.

In this sample, this clone turned up once. The chain combines TRBV6-1 with TRBJ2-1, with 7 bases lining up with TRBD2. V lost 0 bases and J lost 6; bases outside the gene matches: 11. The CDR3 sequence is 17 residues long. Per germline, CDR1 MNHNS and CDR2 SASEGT. The CDR3, as DNA: TGTGCCAGCAGTGAAGCGTCGGGTAGCGGGTTAATCAATGAGCAGTTCTTC. As protein: CASSEASGSGLINEQFF.

This clone was seen only a few times. The DNA for the CDR3 is TGTGCCAGCAGTGATCTCGGACAGCCTCATCAGCCCCAGCATTTT. Protein sequence: CASSDLGQPHQPQHF. The gene calls are TRBV2 and TRBJ1-5; weak D call: TRBD1 (6 bases). The length of the CDR3 is 15 residues. The ends were cut back, 3 bases at V and 5 bases at J, with 14 bases in the middle. CDR1 is SNHLY and CDR2 is FYNNEI in the germline V gene.

This clone was seen more than once but under ten times. CDR3 sequence reads: CASSLEATAQWGNTIYF. The CDR3 DNA reads TGTGCCAGCAGCTTAGAGGCGACAGCTCAATGGGGAAACACCATATATTTT. The V gene is TRBV13, the J gene TRBJ1-3, with a weak D call TRBD1 (5 bases). Trimming shortened V by 1 base and J by 4 bases, and 17 bases separated the two germline ends. The CDR3 totals 17 residues. CDR1 and CDR2 from the germline V gene are PRHDT and FYEKMQ (reference sequence).

The rearrangement links TRBV6-5 to TRBJ2-2; D is undetermined. Germline assignment: CDR1 MNHEY and CDR2 SVGAGI. V was cut by 5 bases and J by 6 bases, with 13 bases left in between. CDR3 length equals 14 residues. The CDR3 reads CASSPSFGPGELFF. CDR3 in DNA: TGTGCCAGCAGTCCTTCCTTTGGGCCCGGGGAGCTGTTTTTT.

In its sample, this clone was seen once. The chain is built from TRBV5-1 and TRBJ2-2, with 8 bases identical to TRBD1. Germline V gene sequence: CDR1 SGHRS, CDR2 YFSETQ. Trimming took 0 bases from V and 6 from J; bases not matched to a gene: 7. This CDR3 is built from 16 residues. CDR3 nucleotide sequence: TGCGCCAGCAGCTTGGCGGCAGGGGGCTGGGCCGGGGAGCTGTTTTTT. It encodes CASSLAAGGWAGELFF.

The chain couples TRBV6-6 to TRBJ1-3, with D possibly matching TRBD1 (6 bases). This CDR3 spans 15 amino acids. The V and J ends lost 4 bases and 0 bases respectively, with 10 bases between them. CDR1 and CDR2 (germline): MNHNY, SVGAGI (reference sequence). CDR3 bases: TGTGCCAGCAGTTCCACAGGGAGCTCTGGAAACACCATATATTTT. It translates to CASSSTGSSGNTIYF.

This clone was counted only a few times. This rearrangement joins TRBV9 to TRBJ2-3; weak D call: TRBD2 (5 bases). CDR1 SGDLS and CDR2 YYNGEE come from the germline V gene. The CDR3 length is 15 residues. V was pared by 7 bases and J by 0 bases, with 15 bases between. CDR3 sequence: CASGSRATSTDTQYF. CDR3 DNA: TGTGCCAGCGGTTCGAGGGCTACTAGCACAGATACGCAGTATTTT.

This clone has just a few counts. CDR3 bases: TGCGCCAGCAAAGGGACAGGGGGGAATTCACCCCTCCACTTT. Translated: CASKGTGGNSPLHF. The chain uses TRBV5-1 and TRBJ1-6; 11 nucleotides match TRBD1. Germline V gene data show CDR1 as SGHRS and CDR2 as YFSETQ. This CDR3 has 14 residues. The V and J ends lost 6 bases and 7 bases, in that order; junction bases with no gene match: 3.

This clone was seen only a few times. The rearrangement joins TRBV28 to TRBJ1-5, with 11 positions matching TRBD1. V was pared by 5 bases and J by 7 bases, with 10 bases of the junction left unmatched. Per the germline V gene, CDR1 is MDHEN and CDR2 is SYDVKM. This CDR3 is 16 amino acids long. CDR3 region: CASSAGTGGRGQPQHF. The CDR3 nucleotides are TGTGCCAGCAGTGCCGGGACAGGGGGGAGAGGGCAGCCCCAGCATTTT.

The J gene is TRBJ1-1, the V gene TRBV20-1, with a possible D match to TRBD1 (5 bases). The CDR3 length is 13 residues. V lost 3 bases and J lost 4, with 12 bases in between. Germline lookup yields CDR1 DFQATT and CDR2 SNEGSKA (reference sequence). CDR3 nucleotides: TGCAGTGCTAGTTGGCACGGGGGCACTGAAGCTTTCTTT. This sequence encodes CSASWHGGTEAFF.

This chain uses TRBV11-2 with TRBJ1-1; no reliable D call. Between the trimmed V and J ends, which lost 1 base and 8 bases, there was a span of 11 bases. CDR3 size: 13 residues. CDR1 is SGHAT, CDR2 FQNNGV, per germline. CDR3 coding DNA: TGTGCCAGCAGCTTAGTCTTCCGCGGCGAAGCTTTCTTT. This encodes CASSLVFRGEAFF.

The rearrangement links TRBV7-2 to TRBJ1-5, with D perhaps TRBD1 (5 bases). V was shortened by 5 bases and J by 2 bases, with 13 bases between the two germline ends. Germline values: CDR1 SGHTA, CDR2 FQGNSA. The CDR3 sequence is 15 residues long. The CDR3 here is CASSPYLTGNQPQHF. The CDR3 nucleotides read TGTGCCAGCAGCCCTTATTTGACAGGCAATCAGCCCCAGCATTTT.

The chain carries TRBV11-3 and TRBJ2-7; D unclear. Per germline, CDR1 SGHNT and CDR2 YENEEA. The CDR3 runs 13 residues. The V end lost 1 base, the J end lost 4 bases, and 8 bases lay between the germline ends. DNA of the CDR3: TGTGCCAGCAGCTTAGGAGGTGGATACGAGCAGTACTTC. Protein sequence: CASSLGGGYEQYF.

The V call is TRBV7-2, the J call TRBJ2-3; a weak D match, TRBD1 (5 bases). The CDR3 has 13 amino acids. Trimming stripped 3 bases from V and 4 bases from J, with 8 bases between. Per germline, CDR1 SGHTA and CDR2 FQGNSA. The CDR3 spells CASSLLQADTQYF. The CDR3 coding sequence is TGTGCCAGCAGCTTGTTACAGGCAGATACGCAGTATTTT.

The V and J genes are TRBV4-3 and TRBJ2-1; D not certain. V lost 0 bases and J 0 bases, leaving 6 bases between the germline ends. Per the germline V gene, CDR1 is LGHNA and CDR2 is YSLEER. This CDR3 has 15 residues. The CDR3 protein is CASSQDAFSYNEQFF. The DNA for the CDR3 is TGCGCCAGCAGCCAAGACGCGTTCTCCTACAATGAGCAGTTCTTC.

This chain links TRBV2 with TRBJ1-5, with 8 bases lining up with TRBD1. Germline CDR1 and CDR2: SNHLY and FYNNEI. The CDR3 runs 19 residues. Trimming at V came to 6 bases and at J to 2 bases, leaving 18 bases not matched to a gene. CDR3 protein: CASRRNRDRISYGNQPQHF. CDR3 nucleotide sequence: TGTGCCAGCAGACGCAATCGGGACAGGATCTCGTATGGCAATCAGCCCCAGCATTTT.

The chain couples TRBV10-3 to TRBJ2-1; 10 nucleotides match TRBD2. The CDR3 is 15 residues long. V shed 7 bases, J shed 7 bases, and the junction held 10 bases outside the gene matches. Germline values: CDR1 ENHRY, CDR2 SYGVKD. The CDR3 reads CAINYRASGSNEQFF. The CDR3 DNA reads TGTGCCATCAATTACCGGGCTAGCGGGAGTAATGAGCAGTTCTTC.

This clone appeared once. This rearrangement joins TRBV7-2 to TRBJ2-3, with D possibly matching TRBD2 (5 bases). There are 15 residues in the CDR3. Trimming cost V 5 bases and J 4 bases, with 16 bases left between them. Germline V CDR1 and CDR2: SGHTA, FQGNSA. DNA of the CDR3: TGTGCCAGCAGCCCAATACTAGATGGTTCAGATACGCAGTATTTT. It yields the protein CASSPILDGSDTQYF.

The V and J genes are TRBV13 and TRBJ2-2; 10 nucleotides align to TRBD2. Per the germline V gene, CDR1 is PRHDT and CDR2 is FYEKMQ (reference sequence). V dropped 7 bases and J dropped 2; count of bases not matched to a gene: 7. This CDR3 contains 16 residues. In DNA, the CDR3 is TGTGCCAGCACTCAACTAGCGGGACTCAACACCGGGGAGCTGTTTTTT. Protein product: CASTQLAGLNTGELFF.

The J gene is TRBJ2-7, the V gene TRBV4-3; 9 bases match TRBD2. The V gene's germline CDR1 is LGHNA and CDR2 YSLEER. V shed 4 bases and J 0 bases; nucleotides not matched to a gene: 7. The CDR3 is 16 residues long. The DNA for the CDR3 is TGCGCCAGCAGCCTAAACTTGCGGGGGGGCTCCTACGAGCAGTACTTC. Its translation is CASSLNLRGGSYEQYF.

This clone was seen just once. This chain connects TRBV7-9 to TRBJ2-5; D might be TRBD2 (5 bases). The CDR3 has 17 amino acids. The germline gives CDR1 SEHNR, CDR2 FQNEAQ (reference sequence). V shed 5 bases and J shed 5 bases, with 24 bases lying between them. The DNA for the CDR3 is TGTGCCAGCAGCCCCAGAGAGTGGCCCCGGGAAGGGGAGACCCAGTACTTC. Its protein is CASSPREWPREGETQYF.

The CDR3 protein is CASSVVSRELQHF. In DNA form, the CDR3 reads TGTGCCAGCAGTGTGGTGTCTCGAGAGCTCCAGCATTTT. The J gene is TRBJ1-5, the V gene TRBV2, with D unresolved. The length of the CDR3 is 13 residues. Between the trimmed V and J ends, which lost 4 bases and 12 bases, there was a span of 16 bases. Per germline, CDR1 SNHLY and CDR2 FYNNEI.

The chain employs TRBV7-9 and TRBJ2-7, with 9 bases that match TRBD1. Germline loops: CDR1 SEHNR, CDR2 FQNEAQ (reference sequence). The trim removed 3 bases at V and 3 bases at J, leaving 9 bases unmatched. This CDR3 has 16 amino acids. The CDR3 DNA reads as TGTGCCAGCAGCTTCGATTTCGGGACAGGGCTCTACGAGCAGTACTTC. Its translation is CASSFDFGTGLYEQYF.

This CDR3 reads CAWSYINEQFF. CDR3 sequence (DNA): TGTGCCTGGAGTTATATTAATGAGCAGTTCTTC. The chain carries TRBV30 and TRBJ2-1; D not certain. The CDR3 is 11 residues long. V lost 2 bases and J 7 bases, leaving 6 bases between the germline ends. Germline values: CDR1 GTSNPN, CDR2 SVGIG (reference sequence).

V and J are TRBV7-3 and TRBJ1-1, with D unresolved. Germline assignment: CDR1 SGHTA and CDR2 FQGTGA. The germline V and J ends were trimmed by 0 bases and 7 bases, with 9 bases remaining between them. The CDR3 spans 13 residues. The DNA for the CDR3 is TGTGCCAGCAGCTTAACCTCCGGGATTGAAGCTTTCTTT. Amino acids: CASSLTSGIEAFF.